The 20 T cell receptor beta chains listed next were all sequenced from one sample in a study of cytomegalovirus exposure and HLA in healthy donors. PCR was performed using 60 Vbeta and 13 Jbeta primers. The method was immunoSEQ multiplex PCR; TCRdb's version includes in-frame clones alone and lacks a portion of them. Here the sample spans over 150,000 clones, 82% being singletons. Sequencing used PBMCs. The receptor set was obtained from a boy under 10 years old in good health and CMV-seronegative.

This chain uses TRBV7-9 with TRBJ2-1, with TRBD1 identical over 7 bases. After removal of 0 bases from V and 2 bases from J, the junction contained 7 bases not matched to a gene. CDR3 length: 17 residues. The germline V gene has CDR1 SEHNR and CDR2 FQNEAQ (reference sequence). CDR3 in amino acids: CASSLARTGRPYNEQFF. The CDR3 DNA reads TGTGCCAGCAGCTTAGCAAGGACAGGACGACCCTACAATGAGCAGTTCTTC.

Comment on this clone: The junction differs from germline at one of its ends, possibly a read error. This same CDR3 is encoded by further DNA sequences in the sample. V is TRBV4-1 and J is TRBJ1-1, with 7 positions matching TRBD1. The CDR3 contains 18 residues. The germline gives CDR1 MGHRA, CDR2 YSYEKL. CDR3 nucleotide sequence: TGCGCCAGCAGCCAAAGCCATTATTTGGGGACAGCGAACACTGAGGCTTTCTTT. Protein: CASSQSHYLGTANTEAFF.

J is TRBJ2-5 and V is TRBV6-5; D is possibly TRBD1 (5 bases). Germline V gene lookup returns CDR1 MNHEY and CDR2 SVGAGI. The CDR3 totals 12 residues. The ends were cut back, 2 bases at V and 4 bases at J, with 5 bases in the middle. The CDR3 nucleotides are TGTGCCAGCAGTTACAGGGGAGAGACCCAGTACTTC. Its translation: CASSYRGETQYF.

The gene calls are TRBV29-1 and TRBJ2-3, with 7 bases identical to TRBD1. This CDR3 region has 14 residues. The germline gives CDR1 SQVTM, CDR2 ANQGSEA. The V segment lost 7 bases and the J segment 2 bases; nucleotides outside the gene matches: 9. The CDR3 protein is CSALPGQYTDTQYF. Here the CDR3 DNA reads TGCAGCGCGCTACCGGGACAGTACACAGATACGCAGTATTTT.

The CDR3 DNA reads as TGTGCCAGCAGCTTAGGCGGGGACTCCGATGAGCAGTTCTTC. This sequence encodes CASSLGGDSDEQFF. V and J are TRBV11-3 and TRBJ2-1; weak D call: TRBD2 (6 bases). Per the germline V gene, CDR1 is SGHNT and CDR2 is YENEEA. The CDR3 consists of 14 residues. V lost 1 base and J 8 bases, leaving 12 bases between the germline ends.

The CDR3 region has the DNA TGTGCCAGCAGTGAAGCTAGTTTCAATCAGCCCCAGCATTTT. This sequence encodes CASSEASFNQPQHF. The V gene is TRBV2, the J gene TRBJ1-5; D is ambiguous. This CDR3 is 14 amino acids long. From germline, CDR1 is SNHLY and CDR2 FYNNEI. Trimming shortened V by 0 bases and J by 3 bases, and 6 bases separated the two germline ends.

The rearrangement uses TRBV12-5 and TRBJ2-6, with 7 bases identical to TRBD1. V trimming: 5 bases; J trimming: 4 bases; junction bases outside the gene matches: 17. The germline CDR1 and CDR2 sequences are LGHNT and FRNRAP. The CDR3 extends over 19 amino acids. The CDR3, as DNA: TGTGCTAGTGGTCTCGGTGGGAGAACAGGGGTCGAAGGGGCCAACGTCCTGACTTTC. Residues: CASGLGGRTGVEGANVLTF.

V is TRBV10-3 and J is TRBJ2-5, with 7 bases fitting TRBD2. Germline lookup yields CDR1 ENHRY and CDR2 SYGVKD. V trimming: 3 bases; J trimming: 4 bases; junction bases outside the gene matches: 5. This CDR3 comprises 14 residues. DNA of the CDR3: TGTGCCATCAGTGATACGGGGAGGGGAGAGACCCAGTACTTC. Protein product: CAISDTGRGETQYF.

The genes are TRBV19 and TRBJ2-2, with D possibly TRBD2 on 6 matching bases. Looked up from germline, CDR1 is LNHDA and CDR2 is SQIVND (reference sequence). V shed 5 bases and J shed 7 bases, with 8 bases lying between them. This CDR3 is built from 12 residues. CDR3 in DNA: TGTGCCAGTAGTGCGGGGCTCGGGGAGCTGTTTTTT. Its translation: CASSAGLGELFF.

This rearrangement joins TRBV29-1 to TRBJ2-3; no firm D call. This CDR3 has 14 amino acids. The germline V gene encodes CDR1 SQVTM and CDR2 ANQGSEA. V was clipped by 7 bases and J by 1 base, with 15 bases between them. The CDR3 sequence: CSAQTELGTDTQYF. The DNA for the CDR3 is TGCAGCGCGCAGACTGAACTGGGCACAGATACGCAGTATTTT.

The gene calls are TRBV5-6 and TRBJ2-7; the D is unclear. Trimming stripped 0 bases from V and 2 bases from J, with 12 bases between. This CDR3 is built from 15 residues. CDR1 SGHDT and CDR2 YYEEEE come from the germline V gene. The CDR3 DNA follows: TGTGCCAGCAGCTTGGGTGGCGGATTAACCTACGAGCAGTACTTC. Protein: CASSLGGGLTYEQYF.

V usage is TRBV5-8 and J usage is TRBJ1-5; perhaps TRBD1 as D (6 bases). CDR1 SGHTS and CDR2 YDEGEE come from the germline V gene. CDR3 length: 17 residues. V was pared by 0 bases and J by 0 bases, with 13 bases between. Here the CDR3 DNA reads TGTGCCAGCAGCTTGGCCCCGACAGGCTATAGCAATCAGCCCCAGCATTTT. It is translated as CASSLAPTGYSNQPQHF.

The chain carries TRBV15 and TRBJ2-4; 14 positions agree with TRBD2. Germline CDR1 LNHNV, CDR2 YYDKDF (reference sequence). V lost 1 base to trimming and J lost 0 bases; unmatched junction nucleotides: 8. CDR3 length: 20 amino acids. The CDR3 DNA follows: TGTGCCACCAGCAGAGCGTGGGGACTAGCGGGGGATCTAGCCAAAAACATTCAGTACTTC. It encodes CATSRAWGLAGDLAKNIQYF.

The chain is built from TRBV4-3 and TRBJ2-4, with TRBD1 as a possible D gene (7 bases). The V gene lost 0 bases and the J gene lost 7 bases, with 13 bases spanning the gap. This CDR3 has 15 amino acids. The germline gives CDR1 LGHNA, CDR2 YSLEER. CDR3 protein: CASSQEAGQWNIQYF. The CDR3 DNA reads as TGCGCCAGCAGCCAAGAGGCGGGACAGTGGAACATTCAGTACTTC.

The CDR3 DNA sequence: TGCAGCGTTGAACAAAACCGTAGACAGGGGACGACCTACGAGCAGTACTTC. Translating gives CSVEQNRRQGTTYEQYF. J is TRBJ2-7 and V is TRBV29-1; 8 bases fit TRBD1. The germline gives CDR1 SQVTM, CDR2 ANQGSEA. The CDR3 is made up of 17 amino acids. The junction had 14 bases not matched to a gene; V was cut back by 2 bases and J by 2 bases.

The J gene is TRBJ1-1, the V gene TRBV15, with D possibly matching TRBD1 (5 bases). Germline V gene lookup returns CDR1 LNHNV and CDR2 YYDKDF (reference sequence). The CDR3 length is 14 residues. Between the trimmed V and J ends, which lost 6 bases and 6 bases, there was a span of 17 bases. Here the CDR3 reads CATSKSFGGAEAFF. The CDR3 region has the DNA TGTGCCACCAGTAAATCATTCGGGGGAGCTGAAGCTTTCTTT.

This clone turned up a few times. The V and J genes are TRBV6-8 and TRBJ2-5, with D uncertain. V was pared by 7 bases and J by 11 bases, with 14 bases between. The V gene's germline CDR1 is MNHGY and CDR2 SAAAGT. The CDR3 spans 11 residues. CDR3 nucleotides: TGTGCCAGCACCCTCGGTTTACAGCAGTACTTC. Translating gives CASTLGLQQYF.

The chain links TRBV19 to TRBJ2-5; 9 nucleotides align to TRBD2. The germline CDR1 and CDR2 sequences are LNHDA and SQIVND (reference sequence). This CDR3 contains 20 residues. J was trimmed by 2 bases and V by 6 bases; bases with no gene match: 22. Here the CDR3 reads CASRPTKLAGRAETQETQYF. The CDR3 DNA sequence: TGTGCCAGTAGGCCCACAAAACTAGCGGGTAGAGCAGAGACTCAAGAGACCCAGTACTTC.

The rearrangement joins TRBV19 to TRBJ1-1; 8 nucleotides agree with TRBD1. The CDR3 has 14 residues. The V gene end was trimmed by 7 bases and the J gene end by 1 base; junction bases not matched to a gene: 5. Per germline, CDR1 LNHDA and CDR2 SQIVND (reference sequence). The CDR3 DNA is TGTGCCAGTACCTCACAGGGGGAGAACACTGAAGCTTTCTTT. It specifies CASTSQGENTEAFF.

There are a few counts of this clone. The chain joins TRBV10-2 to TRBJ2-7; the D is unclear. Germline assignment: CDR1 WSHSY and CDR2 SAAADI. Trimming removed 5 bases at V and 3 bases at J, with 8 bases between. The CDR3 runs 12 residues. CDR3 coding DNA: TGCGCCAGCAGTATCTCCGGCTACGAGCAGTACTTC. It encodes CASSISGYEQYF.